Listed below are T cell receptor beta chains from one sample, sequenced in a study of beta chain features in type 1 diabetes. Sequencing was performed with immunoSEQ multiplex PCR; in TCRdb, only in-frame clones are kept and a portion is missing. The table includes 310,000 or so clones, 15% detected once. Sequencing was done on a sample of naive CD4+ T cells from blood. These receptors were obtained from a man between 18 and 29 years old with type 1 diabetes. The CDR3 runs from the conserved cysteine through the conserved F or W. Fields, in order: V gene, D gene, CDR3 length, J gene, CDR3 protein. The D gene is left open where the match is weak.

v_call: TRBV29-1
d_call: -
cdr3_length: 11
j_call: TRBJ2-1
cdr3_aa: CSTRFYNEQFF

v_call: TRBV28
d_call: -
cdr3_length: 15
j_call: TRBJ2-1
cdr3_aa: CASSGDGGPYNEQFF

v_call: TRBV30
d_call: TRBD1
cdr3_length: 13
j_call: TRBJ2-1
cdr3_aa: CAWSGQVPDEQFF

v_call: TRBV7-7
d_call: -
cdr3_length: 16
j_call: TRBJ2-2
cdr3_aa: CASSLVSAGNTGELFF

v_call: TRBV18
d_call: -
cdr3_length: 17
j_call: TRBJ2-5
cdr3_aa: CASSPPRAGSPQETQYF

v_call: TRBV7-6
d_call: -
cdr3_length: 15
j_call: TRBJ2-2
cdr3_aa: CASSLAGGNTGELFF

v_call: TRBV14
d_call: TRBD1
cdr3_length: 14
j_call: TRBJ2-7
cdr3_aa: CASSPRTGGAQQYF

v_call: TRBV27
d_call: -
cdr3_length: 14
j_call: TRBJ1-1
cdr3_aa: CASSFGRGRREAFF

v_call: TRBV4-3
d_call: -
cdr3_length: 18
j_call: TRBJ2-1
cdr3_aa: CASSHVGGAAAFQGEQFF

v_call: TRBV28
d_call: -
cdr3_length: 17
j_call: TRBJ2-4
cdr3_aa: CASSHYSGSGAKNIQYF

v_call: TRBV7-2
d_call: TRBD1
cdr3_length: 16
j_call: TRBJ1-2
cdr3_aa: CASSLAWDRLKSGYTF

v_call: TRBV29-1
d_call: TRBD1
cdr3_length: 13
j_call: TRBJ1-6
cdr3_aa: CSVVEGAGSPLHF

v_call: TRBV19
d_call: -
cdr3_length: 15
j_call: TRBJ2-7
cdr3_aa: CASSQPGHLLGEQYF

v_call: TRBV29-1
d_call: -
cdr3_length: 12
j_call: TRBJ2-1
cdr3_aa: CSVALRGNEQFF

v_call: TRBV13
d_call: -
cdr3_length: 13
j_call: TRBJ2-7
cdr3_aa: CASSARWNYEQYF

v_call: TRBV11-2
d_call: TRBD1
cdr3_length: 14
j_call: TRBJ2-3
cdr3_aa: CASSARDRGDTQYF

v_call: TRBV27
d_call: TRBD1
cdr3_length: 15
j_call: TRBJ2-2
cdr3_aa: CASSYQGANTGELFF

v_call: TRBV7-2
d_call: TRBD1
cdr3_length: 15
j_call: TRBJ2-1
cdr3_aa: CASSPGGTGVNEQFF

v_call: TRBV5-1
d_call: TRBD1
cdr3_length: 15
j_call: TRBJ1-1
cdr3_aa: CASSVGGQGLTEAFF

v_call: TRBV28
d_call: -
cdr3_length: 13
j_call: TRBJ1-2
cdr3_aa: CASRRQSVYGYTF

v_call: TRBV11-2
d_call: TRBD1
cdr3_length: 13
j_call: TRBJ1-2
cdr3_aa: CASTRDRDGGYTF

v_call: TRBV20-1
d_call: -
cdr3_length: 11
j_call: TRBJ1-2
cdr3_aa: CSAGQIYGYTF

v_call: TRBV30
d_call: -
cdr3_length: 15
j_call: TRBJ1-5
cdr3_aa: CAWSVGADSNQPQHF

v_call: TRBV18
d_call: -
cdr3_length: 14
j_call: TRBJ2-7
cdr3_aa: CASSEDTGSYEQYF

v_call: TRBV9
d_call: -
cdr3_length: 14
j_call: TRBJ1-5
cdr3_aa: CASSVEPINQPQHF

v_call: TRBV4-3
d_call: -
cdr3_length: 17
j_call: TRBJ2-2
cdr3_aa: CASSQDSDRRLTGELFF

v_call: TRBV11-2
d_call: -
cdr3_length: 14
j_call: TRBJ2-5
cdr3_aa: CASSSGLVQETQYF

v_call: TRBV19
d_call: TRBD1
cdr3_length: 15
j_call: TRBJ1-5
cdr3_aa: CASSSRGQGIQPQHF

v_call: TRBV23-1
d_call: TRBD1
cdr3_length: 15
j_call: TRBJ1-4
cdr3_aa: CASSLGQPTNEKLFF

v_call: TRBV7-8
d_call: -
cdr3_length: 15
j_call: TRBJ1-5
cdr3_aa: CASSLWSGSNQPQHF

v_call: TRBV7-2
d_call: -
cdr3_length: 15
j_call: TRBJ1-2
cdr3_aa: CASTSLLGGYYGYTF

v_call: TRBV11-2
d_call: TRBD2
cdr3_length: 15
j_call: TRBJ2-1
cdr3_aa: CASSPLAGGYNEQFF

v_call: TRBV15
d_call: -
cdr3_length: 16
j_call: TRBJ1-4
cdr3_aa: CATSRDRGGVYEKLFF

v_call: TRBV18
d_call: -
cdr3_length: 17
j_call: TRBJ2-1
cdr3_aa: CASSPPGTDGFYNEQFF

v_call: TRBV6-4
d_call: TRBD2
cdr3_length: 15
j_call: TRBJ2-5
cdr3_aa: CASRHPGLASKTQYF

v_call: TRBV5-1
d_call: -
cdr3_length: 15
j_call: TRBJ2-5
cdr3_aa: CASSLDGGGAETQYF

v_call: TRBV30
d_call: -
cdr3_length: 13
j_call: TRBJ2-5
cdr3_aa: CAFNTASVGTQYF

v_call: TRBV2
d_call: TRBD2
cdr3_length: 14
j_call: TRBJ2-5
cdr3_aa: CASSERGGQETQYF

v_call: TRBV5-1
d_call: -
cdr3_length: 14
j_call: TRBJ2-5
cdr3_aa: CASSLSGGKETQYF

v_call: TRBV10-2
d_call: TRBD2
cdr3_length: 16
j_call: TRBJ2-3
cdr3_aa: CASRDSGRGGTDTQYF